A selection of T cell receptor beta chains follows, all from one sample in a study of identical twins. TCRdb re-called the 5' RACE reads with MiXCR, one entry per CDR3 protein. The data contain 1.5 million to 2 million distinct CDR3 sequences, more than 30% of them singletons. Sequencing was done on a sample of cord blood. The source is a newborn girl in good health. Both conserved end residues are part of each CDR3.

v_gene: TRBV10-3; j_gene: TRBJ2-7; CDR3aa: CAISDRGIVYEQYF
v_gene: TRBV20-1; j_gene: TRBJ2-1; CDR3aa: CSARTSGSSYNEQFF
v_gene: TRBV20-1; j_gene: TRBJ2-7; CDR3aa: CSATTSGRTYEQYF
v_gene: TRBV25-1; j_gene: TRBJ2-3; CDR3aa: CASSGRSMQYF
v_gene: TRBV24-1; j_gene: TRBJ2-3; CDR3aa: CATSALGSTDTQYF
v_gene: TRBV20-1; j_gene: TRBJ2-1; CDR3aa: CSARGPIGLAGEPTYNEQFF
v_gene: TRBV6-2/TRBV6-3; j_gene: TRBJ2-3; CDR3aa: CASSPAGRRYF
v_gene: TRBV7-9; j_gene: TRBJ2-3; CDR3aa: CASSPQGADMQYF
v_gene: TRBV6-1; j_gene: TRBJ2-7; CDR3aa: CASSRRPGQGLPYEQYF
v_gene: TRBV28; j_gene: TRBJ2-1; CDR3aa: CASSLSRWLAGYNEQFF
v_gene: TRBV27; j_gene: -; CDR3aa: CASSVRLSSYNEQYF
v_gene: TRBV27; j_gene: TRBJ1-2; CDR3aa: CASANPGTVKNYGYTF
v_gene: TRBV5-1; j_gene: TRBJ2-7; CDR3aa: CASSLMDGGIAYEQYF
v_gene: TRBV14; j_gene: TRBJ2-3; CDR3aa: CASSQAGITADTQYF
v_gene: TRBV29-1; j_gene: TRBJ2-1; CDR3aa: CSVTGTGVLNEQFF
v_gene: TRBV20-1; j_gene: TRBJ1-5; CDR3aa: CSANNQPQHF
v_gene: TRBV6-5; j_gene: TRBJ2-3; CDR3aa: CASHPGLSTDTQYF
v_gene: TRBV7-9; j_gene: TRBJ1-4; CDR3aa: CASSVSHTTNEKLFF
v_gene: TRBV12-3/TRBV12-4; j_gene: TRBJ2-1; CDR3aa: CASSLRPGGDEQFF
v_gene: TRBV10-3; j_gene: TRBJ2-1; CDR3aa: CAISRGTETYNEQFF
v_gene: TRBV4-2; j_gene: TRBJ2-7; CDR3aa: CASSQGLGPAREQYF
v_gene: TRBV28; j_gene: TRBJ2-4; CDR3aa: CASSSGGASKNIQYF
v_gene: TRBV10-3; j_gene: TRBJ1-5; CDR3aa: CAIRADRINQPQHF
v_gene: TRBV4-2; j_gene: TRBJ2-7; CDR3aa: CASSPTQGPGVYEQYF
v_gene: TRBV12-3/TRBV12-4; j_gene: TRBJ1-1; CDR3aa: CASPQERGTPYTEAFF
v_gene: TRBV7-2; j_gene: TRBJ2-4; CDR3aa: CASSLQGSLAKNIQYF
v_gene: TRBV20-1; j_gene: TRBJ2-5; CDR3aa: CSAGSARETQYF
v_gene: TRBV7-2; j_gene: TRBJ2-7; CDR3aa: CASSSWTSYEQYF
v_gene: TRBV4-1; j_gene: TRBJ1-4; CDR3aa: CASSQVWPREKLFF
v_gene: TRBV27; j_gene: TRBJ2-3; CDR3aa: CASSLSLSTDTQYF
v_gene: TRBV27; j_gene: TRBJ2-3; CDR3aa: CASSLSWAGAGYTDTQYF
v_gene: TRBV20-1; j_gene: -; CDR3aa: CSARDPTRGGLKTQYF
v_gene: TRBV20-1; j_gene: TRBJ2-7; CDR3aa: CNASLGYEQYF